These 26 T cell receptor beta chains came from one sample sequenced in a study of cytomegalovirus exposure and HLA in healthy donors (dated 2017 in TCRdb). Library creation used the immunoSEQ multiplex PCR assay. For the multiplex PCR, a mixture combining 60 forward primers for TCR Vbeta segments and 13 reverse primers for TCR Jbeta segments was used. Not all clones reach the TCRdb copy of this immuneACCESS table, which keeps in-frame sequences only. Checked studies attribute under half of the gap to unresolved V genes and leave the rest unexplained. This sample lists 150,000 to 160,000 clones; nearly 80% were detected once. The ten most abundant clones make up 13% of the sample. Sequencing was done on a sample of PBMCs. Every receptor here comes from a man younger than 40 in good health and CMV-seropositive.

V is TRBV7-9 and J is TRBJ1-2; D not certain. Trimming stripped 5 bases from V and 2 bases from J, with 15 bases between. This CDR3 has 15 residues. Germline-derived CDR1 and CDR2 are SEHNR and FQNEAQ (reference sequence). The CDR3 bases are TGTGCCAGCAGCCCCCCAGCAGGATGGAACTATGGCTACACCTTC. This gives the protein CASSPPAGWNYGYTF.

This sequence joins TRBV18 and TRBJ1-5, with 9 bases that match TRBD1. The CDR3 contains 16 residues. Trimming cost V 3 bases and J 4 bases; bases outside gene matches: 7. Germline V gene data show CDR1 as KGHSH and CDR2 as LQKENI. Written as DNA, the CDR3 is TGTGCCAGCTCACCGGCCCTGGGACAGGGAAATCAGCCCCAGCATTTT. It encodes CASSPALGQGNQPQHF.

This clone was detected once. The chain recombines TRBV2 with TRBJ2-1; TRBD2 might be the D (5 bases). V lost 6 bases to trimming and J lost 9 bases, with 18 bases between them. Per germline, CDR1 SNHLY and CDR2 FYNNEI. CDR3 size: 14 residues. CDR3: CASSRYLDEGEQFF. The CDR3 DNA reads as TGTGCCAGCAGCCGGTACCTTGATGAGGGTGAGCAGTTCTTC. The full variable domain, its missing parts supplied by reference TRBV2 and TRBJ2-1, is EPEVTQTPSHQVTQMGQEVILRCVPISNHLYFYWYRQILGQKVEFLVSFYNNEISEKSEIFDDQFSVERPDGSNFTLKIRSTKLEDSAMYFCASSRYLDEGEQFFGPGTRLTVL.

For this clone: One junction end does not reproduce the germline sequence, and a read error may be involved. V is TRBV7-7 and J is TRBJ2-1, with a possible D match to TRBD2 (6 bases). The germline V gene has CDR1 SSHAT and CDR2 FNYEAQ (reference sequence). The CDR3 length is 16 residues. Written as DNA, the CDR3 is TGTGCTAGCAGCTTAGATAGGACTAATAATGTAAATGAGCAGTTCTTC. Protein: CASSLDRTNNVNEQFF.

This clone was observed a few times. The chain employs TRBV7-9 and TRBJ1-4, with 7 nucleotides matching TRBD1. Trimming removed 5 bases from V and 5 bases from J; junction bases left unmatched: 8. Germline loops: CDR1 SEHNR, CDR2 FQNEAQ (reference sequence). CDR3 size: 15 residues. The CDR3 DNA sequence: TGTGCCAGCAGCCCGGCCGGGACAGACAATGAAAAACTGTTTTTT. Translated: CASSPAGTDNEKLFF.

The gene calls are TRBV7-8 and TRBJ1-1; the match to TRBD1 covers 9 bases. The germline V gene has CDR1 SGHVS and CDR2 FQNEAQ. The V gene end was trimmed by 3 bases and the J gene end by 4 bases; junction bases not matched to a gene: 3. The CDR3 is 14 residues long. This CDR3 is CASSFGQGFTEAFF. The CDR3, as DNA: TGTGCCAGCAGCTTTGGACAGGGGTTCACTGAAGCTTTCTTT.

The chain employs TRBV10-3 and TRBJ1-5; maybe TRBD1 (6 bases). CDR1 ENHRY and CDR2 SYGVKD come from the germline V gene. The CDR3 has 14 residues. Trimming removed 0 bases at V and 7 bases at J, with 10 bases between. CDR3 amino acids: CAISESAGAQPQHF. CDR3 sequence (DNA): TGTGCCATCAGTGAGTCAGCAGGGGCCCAGCCCCAGCATTTT.

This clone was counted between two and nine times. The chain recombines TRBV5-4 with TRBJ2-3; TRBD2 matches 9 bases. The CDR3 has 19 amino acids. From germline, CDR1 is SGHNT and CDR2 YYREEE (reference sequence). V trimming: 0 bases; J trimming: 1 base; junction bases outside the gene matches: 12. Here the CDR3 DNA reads TGTGCCAGCAGCTTGGAAGGTGGGCTAGCGGGATTCGGCACAGATACGCAGTATTTT. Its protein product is CASSLEGGLAGFGTDTQYF.

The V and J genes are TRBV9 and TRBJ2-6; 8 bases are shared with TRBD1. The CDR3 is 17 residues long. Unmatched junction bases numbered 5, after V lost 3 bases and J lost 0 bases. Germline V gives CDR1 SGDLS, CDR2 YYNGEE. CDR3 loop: CASSATGVSSGANVLTF. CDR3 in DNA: TGTGCCAGCAGCGCGACAGGGGTAAGCTCTGGGGCCAACGTCCTGACTTTC.

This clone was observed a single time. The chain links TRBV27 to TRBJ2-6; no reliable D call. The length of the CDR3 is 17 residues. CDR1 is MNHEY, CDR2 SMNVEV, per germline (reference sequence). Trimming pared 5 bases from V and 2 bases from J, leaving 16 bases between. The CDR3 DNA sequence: TGTGCCAGCAGTCCTATCGAGCCATACGCTGGGGCCAACGTCCTGACTTTC. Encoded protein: CASSPIEPYAGANVLTF.

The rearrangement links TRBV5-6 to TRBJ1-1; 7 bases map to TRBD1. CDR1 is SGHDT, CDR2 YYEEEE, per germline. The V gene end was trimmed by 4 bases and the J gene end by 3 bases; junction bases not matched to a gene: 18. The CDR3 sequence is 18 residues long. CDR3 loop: CASSPGDRIIVLDTEAFF. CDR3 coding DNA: TGTGCCAGCAGCCCGGGGGACAGAATAATCGTTCTGGACACTGAAGCTTTCTTT.

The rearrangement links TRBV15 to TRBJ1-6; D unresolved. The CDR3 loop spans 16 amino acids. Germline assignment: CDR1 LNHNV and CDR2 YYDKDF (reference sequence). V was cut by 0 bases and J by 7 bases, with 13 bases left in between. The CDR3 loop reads CATSRDPGLSNSPLHF. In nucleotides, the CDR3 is TGTGCCACCAGCAGAGATCCAGGTTTATCAAATTCACCCCTCCACTTT.

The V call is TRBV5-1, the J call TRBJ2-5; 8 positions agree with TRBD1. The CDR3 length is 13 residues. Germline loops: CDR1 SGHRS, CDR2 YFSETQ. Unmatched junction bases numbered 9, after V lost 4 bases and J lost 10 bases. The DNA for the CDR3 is TGCGCCAGCAGCAACCGGGACAGGTTAGGCCAGTACTTC. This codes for CASSNRDRLGQYF.

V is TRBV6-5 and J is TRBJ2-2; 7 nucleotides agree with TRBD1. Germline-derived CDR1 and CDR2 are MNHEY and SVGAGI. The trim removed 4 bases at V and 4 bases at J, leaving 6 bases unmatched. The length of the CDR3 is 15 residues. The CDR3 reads CASSWRQGTTGELFF. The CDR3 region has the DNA TGTGCCAGCAGTTGGAGACAGGGTACCACCGGGGAGCTGTTTTTT.

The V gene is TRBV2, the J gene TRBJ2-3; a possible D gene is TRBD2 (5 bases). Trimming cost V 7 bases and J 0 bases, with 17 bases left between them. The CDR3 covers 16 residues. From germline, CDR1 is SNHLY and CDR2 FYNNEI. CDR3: CASIQLSVTSTDTQYF. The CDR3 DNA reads TGTGCCAGCATCCAGCTTAGCGTTACTAGCACAGATACGCAGTATTTT.

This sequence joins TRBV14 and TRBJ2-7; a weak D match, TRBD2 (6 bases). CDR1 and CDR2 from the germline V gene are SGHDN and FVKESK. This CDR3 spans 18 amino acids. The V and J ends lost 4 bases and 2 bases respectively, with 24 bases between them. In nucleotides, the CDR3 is TGTGCCAGCAGCCGGGGTGGGATTTGGCGGGGAGCTACCTACGAGCAGTACTTC. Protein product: CASSRGGIWRGATYEQYF.

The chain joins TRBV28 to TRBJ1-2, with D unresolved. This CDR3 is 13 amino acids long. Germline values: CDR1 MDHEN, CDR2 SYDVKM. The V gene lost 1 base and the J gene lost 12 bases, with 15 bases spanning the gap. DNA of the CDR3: TGTGCCAGCAGTTTATCGAGTCTTCGTAGCAACACCTTC. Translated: CASSLSSLRSNTF.

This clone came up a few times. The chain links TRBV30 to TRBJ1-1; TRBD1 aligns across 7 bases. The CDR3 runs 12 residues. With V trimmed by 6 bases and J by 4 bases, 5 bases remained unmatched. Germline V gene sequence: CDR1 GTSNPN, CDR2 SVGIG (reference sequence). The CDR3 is CACRTGRTEAFF. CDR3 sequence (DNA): TGTGCCTGCAGGACAGGTCGCACTGAAGCTTTCTTT.

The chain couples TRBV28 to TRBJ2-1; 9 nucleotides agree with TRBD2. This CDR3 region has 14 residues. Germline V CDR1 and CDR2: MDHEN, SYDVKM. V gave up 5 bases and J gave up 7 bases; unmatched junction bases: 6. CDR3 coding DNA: TGTGCCAGCAGTCCACTAGCGGGTAGGAATGAGCAGTTCTTC. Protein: CASSPLAGRNEQFF.

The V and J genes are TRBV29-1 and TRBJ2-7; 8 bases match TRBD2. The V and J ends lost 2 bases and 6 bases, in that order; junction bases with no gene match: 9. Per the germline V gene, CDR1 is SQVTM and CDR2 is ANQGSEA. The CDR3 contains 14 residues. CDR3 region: CSVEFPGLAGEQYF. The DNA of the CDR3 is TGCAGCGTTGAATTCCCCGGACTAGCTGGCGAGCAGTACTTC.

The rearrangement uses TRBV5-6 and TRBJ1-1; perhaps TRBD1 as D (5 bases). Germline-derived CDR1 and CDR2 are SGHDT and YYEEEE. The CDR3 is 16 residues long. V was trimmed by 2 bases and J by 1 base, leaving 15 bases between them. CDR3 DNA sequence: TGTGCCAGCAGCTTCGGGCTGATTGACAGGAACACTGAAGCTTTCTTT. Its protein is CASSFGLIDRNTEAFF.

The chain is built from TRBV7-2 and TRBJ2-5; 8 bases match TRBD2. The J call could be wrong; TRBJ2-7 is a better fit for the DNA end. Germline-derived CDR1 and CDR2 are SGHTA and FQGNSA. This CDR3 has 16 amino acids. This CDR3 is CASSFRTGTSLDEQYF. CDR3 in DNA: TGTGCCAGCAGCTTCCGTACAGGGACTAGTTTAGACGAGCAGTACTTC.

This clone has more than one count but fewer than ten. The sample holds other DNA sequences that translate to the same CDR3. CDR3 DNA: TGTGCCAGCAGCTTAGCGGGAGCAGATACGCAGTATTTT. Translated: CASSLAGADTQYF. This chain connects TRBV7-2 to TRBJ2-3; the D gene is possibly TRBD2 (5 bases). This CDR3 is built from 13 residues. V lost 0 bases and J 4 bases, leaving 5 bases between the germline ends. Germline V CDR1 and CDR2: SGHTA, FQGNSA.

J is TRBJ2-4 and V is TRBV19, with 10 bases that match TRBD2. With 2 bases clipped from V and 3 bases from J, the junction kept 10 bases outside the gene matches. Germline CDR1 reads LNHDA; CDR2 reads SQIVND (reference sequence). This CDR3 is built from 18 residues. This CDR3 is CASSISSGRSLGKNIQYF. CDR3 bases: TGTGCCAGTAGTATATCTAGCGGGAGATCTTTGGGCAAAAACATTCAGTACTTC.

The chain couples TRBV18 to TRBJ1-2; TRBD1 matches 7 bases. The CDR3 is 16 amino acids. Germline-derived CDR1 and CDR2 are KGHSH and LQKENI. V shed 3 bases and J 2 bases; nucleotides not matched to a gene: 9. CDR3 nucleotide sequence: TGTGCCAGCTCACCTTTGGCCCAGACAGGGAACTATGGCTACACCTTC. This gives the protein CASSPLAQTGNYGYTF.

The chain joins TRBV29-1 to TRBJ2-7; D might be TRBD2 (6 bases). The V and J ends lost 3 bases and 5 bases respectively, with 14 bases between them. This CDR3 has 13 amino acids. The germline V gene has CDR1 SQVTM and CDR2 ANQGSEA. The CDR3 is CSVESGEFNEQYF. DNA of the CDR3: TGCAGCGTTGAGTCGGGGGAGTTCAACGAGCAGTACTTC.